The sequence of this T cell receptor (beta chain) was determined in a study of blood T cells in healthy people across ages. Whole-study results and caveats: Roughly linear age-related decline in beta diversity appeared, significant by age 40.

Note on this clonotype: Its antigen is not identified.

Each sample had at least 6 million PBMCs isolated. CDR3 size: 18 residues. For the second PCR, which ran for about 7 to 11 cycles, a sample-barcoded 5' primer and a J-beta primer mix were used. TCRdb ran MiXCR on the 5' RACE reads and lists one entry per CDR3 protein. The sample carries approximately 820,000 distinct CDR3 sequences, 40% to 50% recorded once. The chain employs TRBV21-1 and TRBJ1-6; the DNA was not compared with TRBD1, the D call given in the table. TRBV21-1 is assigned pseudogene status. Sequencing was done on a sample of blood. The receptor comes from a man in his sixties in good health. The CDR3 region is CASSKVWSGVVYNSPLHF. The CDR3 nucleotides are TGTGCCAGCAGCAAAGTATGGTCAGGGGTTGTCTATAATTCACCCCTCCACTTT.